This T cell receptor beta chain is drawn from a study of spatial heterogeneity in lung cancer. At the level of the study: An average of more than ten raw reads was observed per unique TCR and UMI combination.

The time point denotes: sample taken at primary tumor resection. No cells were sorted before sequencing. The whole RNA sequenced was extracted from tumor, nontumor lung or frozen PBMC. The donor population consisted of under 75 patients with untreated, early-stage non-small cell lung cancer. Every TCR cDNA molecule bore a unique molecular identifier. TCRdb used MiXCR to reprocess the 5' RACE reads, holding one entry per CDR3 protein. Among about 23,000 distinct CDR3 sequences listed, over 3% were seen once. The study's findings and limits: Follow-up blood showed ubiquitous expanded tumor TCRs less than blood at resection did.

The sample holds many counts of this clonotype. Its antigen remains unidentified. Trimming left V 6 bases short and J 5 bases short, with 13 bases between. There are 14 residues in the CDR3. Germline CDR1 reads MNHEY; CDR2 reads SVGEGT. The chain couples TRBV6-2 or TRBV6-3 to TRBJ2-2; D possibly corresponds to TRBD1 (5 bases). Sequences were derived from PBMCs, sampled at surgery. This receptor was taken from a female donor with early-stage non-small cell lung cancer. CDR3 in amino acids: CASSTMDTTGELFF. CDR3 nucleotide sequence: TGTGCCAGCAGCACCATGGACACTACCGGGGAGCTGTTTTTT.